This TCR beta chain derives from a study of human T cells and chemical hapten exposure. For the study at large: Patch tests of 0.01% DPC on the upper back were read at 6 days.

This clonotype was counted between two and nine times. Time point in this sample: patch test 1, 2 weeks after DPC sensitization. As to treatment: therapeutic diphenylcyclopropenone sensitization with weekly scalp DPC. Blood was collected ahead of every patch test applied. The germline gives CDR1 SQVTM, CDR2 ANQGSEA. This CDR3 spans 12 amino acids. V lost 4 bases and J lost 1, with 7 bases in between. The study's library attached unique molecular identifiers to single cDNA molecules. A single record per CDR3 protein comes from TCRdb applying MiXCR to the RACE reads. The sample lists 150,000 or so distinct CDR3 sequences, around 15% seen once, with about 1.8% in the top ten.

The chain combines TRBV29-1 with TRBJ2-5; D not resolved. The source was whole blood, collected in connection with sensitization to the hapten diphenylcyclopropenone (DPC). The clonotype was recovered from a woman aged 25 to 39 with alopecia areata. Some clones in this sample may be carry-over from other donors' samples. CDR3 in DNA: TGCAGCGTTGGACAAATCCAAGAGACCCAGTACTTC. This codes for CSVGQIQETQYF.